This entry lists 16 T cell receptor beta chains sequenced from one sample in a study of T cell repertoires in cytomegalovirus infection. These receptors' antigens are unknown. TCRdb re-called the reads with MiXCR, one entry per CDR3 protein. The data contain about 900,000 distinct CDR3 sequences, roughly 31% of them singletons. Here the sequenced sample was cultured CD8+ T cells from PBMCs, taken from culture after CMV antigen stimulation. The receptors were sampled from a human donor in good health (CMV status not recorded). Some clones in this sample may be carry-over from other donors' samples.

This clonotype has just a few counts. As DNA, the CDR3 is TGTGCCAGCATCGCGGGGGGATTGTTTGTAGAGACCCAGTACTTC. Protein: CASIAGGLFVETQYF. The rearrangement links TRBV5-6 to TRBJ2-5, with 8 bases that match TRBD2. This CDR3 is built from 15 residues. V lost 6 bases and J lost 4; bases outside the gene matches: 11. Germline-derived CDR1 and CDR2 are SGHDT and YYEEEE. The full variable domain, its missing parts supplied by reference TRBV5-6 and TRBJ2-5, is DAGVTQSPTHLIKTRGQQVTLRCSPKSGHDTVSWYQQALGQGPQFIFQYYEEEERQRGNFPDRFSGHQFPNYSSELNVNALLLGDSALYLCASIAGGLFVETQYFGPGTRLLVL.

CDR3 in DNA: TGTGCCAGCAGCGCCCACAGCGGGGATTCAGATACGCAGTATTTT. It codes for CASSAHSGDSDTQYF. The rearrangement uses TRBV7-8 and TRBJ2-3; 7 bases map to TRBD2. Germline trimming cut 5 bases from V and 4 bases from J; bases unmatched to any gene: 9. Germline V lookup: CDR1 SGHVS, CDR2 FQNEAQ. This CDR3 is 15 amino acids long.

As for this clonotype: The junction departs from the called germline gene at one end, perhaps through a read error. The rearrangement joins TRBV25-1 to TRBJ2-1, with 8 nucleotides matching TRBD1. There are 15 residues in the CDR3. Germline V gene data show CDR1 as MGHDK and CDR2 as SYGVNS. The CDR3, as DNA: TGTGCCTGCAGGGCCGGGACAGGTGACTACAATGAGCAGTTCTTC. Residues: CACRAGTGDYNEQFF.

In DNA, the CDR3 is TGCGCCAGCAGCTTGGAGGAGTACTCTGGAAACACCATATATTTT. Protein sequence: CASSLEEYSGNTIYF. The chain combines TRBV5-1 with TRBJ1-3; no definite D call. V was shortened by 0 bases and J by 0 bases, with 7 bases between the two germline ends. The CDR3 totals 15 residues. Per the germline V gene, CDR1 is SGHRS and CDR2 is YFSETQ.

The chain links TRBV13 to TRBJ2-1, with 10 positions matching TRBD2. Trimming at V came to 5 bases and at J to 13 bases, leaving 8 bases not matched to a gene. The germline V gene encodes CDR1 PRHDT and CDR2 FYEKMQ (reference sequence). There are 13 residues in the CDR3. In nucleotides, the CDR3 is TGTGCCAGCAGCCCCGGTACTAGCGGGGTTCAGTTCTTC. This encodes CASSPGTSGVQFF.

This clonotype was detected ten times or more. The CDR3: CASSSTSGGAGGETQYF. CDR3 sequence (DNA): TGTGCCAGCAGTTCGACTAGCGGGGGGGCAGGCGGAGAGACCCAGTACTTC. V is TRBV7-2 and J is TRBJ2-5; TRBD2 aligns across 14 bases. V shed 6 bases and J 4 bases; nucleotides not matched to a gene: 10. Germline V lookup: CDR1 SGHTA, CDR2 FQGNSA. The CDR3 covers 17 residues.

V usage is TRBV12-3 or TRBV12-4 and J usage is TRBJ1-1; D gene unclear. V was cut by 3 bases and J by 0 bases, with 5 bases left in between. The CDR3 consists of 13 residues. CDR3 sequence (DNA): TGTGCCAGCAGTTTTTTTCTGAACACTGAAGCTTTCTTT. It specifies CASSFFLNTEAFF.

This chain joins TRBV12-3 or TRBV12-4 and TRBJ2-2; TRBD1 aligns across 12 bases. The CDR3 totals 15 residues. V dropped 10 bases and J dropped 8; count of bases not matched to a gene: 11. CDR3 bases: TGTGCCACCCCCGGGACAGGGGGCCCGAATGGGGAGCTGTTTTTT. This sequence encodes CATPGTGGPNGELFF.

This rearrangement joins TRBV4-2 to TRBJ2-2, with TRBD2 identical over 10 bases. This CDR3 has 17 amino acids. Trimming took 0 bases from V and 3 from J; bases not matched to a gene: 4. Germline CDR1 and CDR2: LGHNA and YNFKEQ. The CDR3 protein is CASSQETSGAYTGELFF. In DNA, the CDR3 is TGTGCCAGCAGCCAAGAAACTAGCGGGGCCTACACCGGGGAGCTGTTTTTT.

This clonotype has a handful of counts. The chain carries TRBV27 and TRBJ1-5; possible D gene TRBD1, 5 bases. The CDR3 contains 14 residues. The V gene lost 4 bases and the J gene lost 3 bases, with 10 bases spanning the gap. CDR1 and CDR2 from the germline V gene are MNHEY and SMNVEV (reference sequence). The CDR3 DNA reads as TGTGCCAGCAGTTCTGGGACCCACAATCAGCCCCAGCATTTT. This codes for CASSSGTHNQPQHF.

This clonotype came up a few times. The chain employs TRBV7-2 and TRBJ1-4; D is ambiguous. Germline V gene sequence: CDR1 SGHTA, CDR2 FQGNSA. The length of the CDR3 is 15 residues. Trimming left V 0 bases short and J 7 bases short, with 12 bases between. In DNA form, the CDR3 reads TGTGCCAGCAGCTTAGCCCCACGTGTTGGTGAAAAACTGTTTTTT. Translated: CASSLAPRVGEKLFF.

CDR3 nucleotides: TGCGCCAGCAGCCAAGATTGGCCGACCGGTCAGCCCCAGCATTTT. As protein: CASSQDWPTGQPQHF. The chain is built from TRBV4-1 and TRBJ1-5; D not certain. This CDR3 contains 15 residues. The germline gives CDR1 MGHRA, CDR2 YSYEKL. V dropped 0 bases and J dropped 6 bases, with 12 bases sitting between them.

This clonotype was observed a handful of times. CDR3 bases: TGTGCCAGCAGCGGTCTTAGCGCCTACGAGCAGTACTTC. Translated: CASSGLSAYEQYF. The chain is built from TRBV11-3 and TRBJ2-7; possible D gene TRBD2, 5 bases. Germline V CDR1 and CDR2: SGHNT, YENEEA. The CDR3 spans 13 residues. V shed 5 bases and J shed 2 bases, with 10 bases lying between them.

This clonotype was detected many times. J is TRBJ2-3 and V is TRBV7-2; D possibly corresponds to TRBD2 (5 bases). The CDR3 is 14 amino acids. CDR1 and CDR2 (germline): SGHTA, FQGNSA. V was trimmed by 5 bases and J by 9 bases, leaving 18 bases between them. The CDR3 reads CASSPEPPPGTQYF. The CDR3 coding sequence is TGTGCCAGCAGCCCGGAACCCCCCCCGGGGACGCAGTATTTT.

This clonotype came up many times. The gene calls are TRBV27 and TRBJ2-7; 8 positions match TRBD2. With 6 bases clipped from V and 2 bases from J, the junction kept 6 bases outside the gene matches. The CDR3 covers 14 residues. Germline CDR1 MNHEY, CDR2 SMNVEV (reference sequence). Written as DNA, the CDR3 is TGTGCCAGCAGCCCCGGGGGGGCCCCCTACGAGCAGTACGTC. Protein: CASSPGGAPYEQYV.

The sample holds a few counts of this clonotype. The chain has TRBV6-5 and TRBJ2-7; maybe TRBD2 (5 bases). V was trimmed by 8 bases and J by 0 bases, leaving 14 bases between them. Germline V gene lookup returns CDR1 MNHEY and CDR2 SVGAGI. The CDR3 loop spans 14 amino acids. CDR3 amino acids: CASGIGLDSYEQYF. The CDR3 region has the DNA TGTGCCAGCGGCATAGGACTTGACTCCTACGAGCAGTACTTC.